This T cell receptor (beta chain) comes out of a study of a mutant IDH1 vaccine in newly diagnosed glioma. Across the whole study: Receipt of radiotherapy, temozolomide, or both preceded the study, and most received both.

The sample's time point: baseline, week 1 (first vaccination visit). Treatment described: pre-vaccination baseline after standard-of-care therapy. Only in-frame clones appear in the TCRdb table, and some are missing; sequencing was by immunoSEQ multiplex PCR. The repertoire has nearly 70,000 clones, more than 65% of them found once; the top ten carry approximately 8%. This CDR3 has 15 residues. Germline V CDR1 and CDR2: SGHTA, FQGNSA. J gave up 0 bases and V 5 bases, and 4 bases lay outside the gene matches. V is TRBV7-2 and J is TRBJ1-3; 7 nucleotides match TRBD1. The material was PBMCs, obtained from a glioma patient treated with radiotherapy, temozolomide or both. The source is a man in his fifties or sixties with glioma. The CDR3 loop reads CASSAGGFSGNTIYF. For the CDR3, the DNA is TGTGCCAGCAGCGCAGGGGGATTCTCTGGAAACACCATATATTTT.